This TCR beta chain was observed in a study of OX40 agonist ivuxolimab in advanced cancers. Background on the study: Patients received ivuxolimab, an agonistic anti-OX40 (CD134) antibody. Participants could have had prior anti-PD-1, anti-PD-L1 or anti-CTLA-4 therapy, and less than 45% had some. General study points: CD4+ and CD8+ blood T cells expanded clonally by week 6 at 0.1 to 3.0 mg/kg. Nonresponders included some who also had low normalized T-cell clonal expansion.

There are 15 residues in the CDR3. Germline CDR1 is MNHNY and CDR2 is SVGAGI (reference sequence). The germline V and J ends were trimmed by 2 bases and 4 bases, with 15 bases remaining between them. As for this clone: Its specificity is not known.

The table came from immunoSEQ multiplex PCR; TCRdb's copy has only in-frame clones and leaves some out. The sample holds 75,000 to 95,000 clones, roughly 80% seen once. V usage is TRBV6-6 and J usage is TRBJ2-7, with a possible D match to TRBD1 (6 bases). This TCR derives from an adult with an advanced solid tumor such as melanoma, head and neck, liver or kidney cancer. The specimen was CD4+ or CD8+ T cells sorted from blood, collected in a trial of the OX40 agonist ivuxolimab. CDR3 residues: CASSYHQGWAYEQYF. In DNA form, the CDR3 reads TGTGCCAGCAGTTACCATCAGGGGTGGGCGTACGAGCAGTACTTC.